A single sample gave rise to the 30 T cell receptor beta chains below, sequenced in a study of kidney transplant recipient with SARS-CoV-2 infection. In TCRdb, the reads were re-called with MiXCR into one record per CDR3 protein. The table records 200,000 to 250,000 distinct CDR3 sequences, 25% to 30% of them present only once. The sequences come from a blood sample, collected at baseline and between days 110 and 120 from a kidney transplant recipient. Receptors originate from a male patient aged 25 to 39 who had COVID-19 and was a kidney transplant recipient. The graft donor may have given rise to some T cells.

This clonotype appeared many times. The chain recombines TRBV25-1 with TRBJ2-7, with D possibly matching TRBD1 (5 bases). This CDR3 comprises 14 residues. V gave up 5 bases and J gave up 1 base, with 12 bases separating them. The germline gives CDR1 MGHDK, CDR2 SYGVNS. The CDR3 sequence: CASSPGLLSYEQYF. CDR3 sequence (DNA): TGTGCCAGCAGTCCAGGGTTACTATCCTACGAGCAGTACTTC.

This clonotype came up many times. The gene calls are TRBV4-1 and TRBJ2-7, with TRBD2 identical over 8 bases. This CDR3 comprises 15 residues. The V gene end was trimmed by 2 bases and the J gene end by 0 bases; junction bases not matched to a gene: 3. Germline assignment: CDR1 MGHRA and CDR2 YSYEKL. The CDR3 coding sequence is TGCGCCAGCAGCCAACTAGCGGGCAGCTCCTACGAGCAGTACTTC. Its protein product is CASSQLAGSSYEQYF.

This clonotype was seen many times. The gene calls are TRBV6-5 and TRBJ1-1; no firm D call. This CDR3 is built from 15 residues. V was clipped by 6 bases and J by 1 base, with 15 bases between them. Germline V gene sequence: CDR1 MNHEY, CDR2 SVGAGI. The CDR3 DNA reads TGTGCCAGCAGGGACCCGGGCAAAAAGAACACTGAAGCTTTCTTT. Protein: CASRDPGKKNTEAFF.

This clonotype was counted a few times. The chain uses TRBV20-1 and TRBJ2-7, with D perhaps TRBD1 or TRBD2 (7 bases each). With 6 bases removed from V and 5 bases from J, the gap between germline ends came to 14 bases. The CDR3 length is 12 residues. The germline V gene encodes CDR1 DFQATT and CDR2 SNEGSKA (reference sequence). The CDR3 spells CSALRGGNEQYF. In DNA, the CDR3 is TGCAGTGCCCTCAGGGGGGGGAACGAGCAGTACTTC.

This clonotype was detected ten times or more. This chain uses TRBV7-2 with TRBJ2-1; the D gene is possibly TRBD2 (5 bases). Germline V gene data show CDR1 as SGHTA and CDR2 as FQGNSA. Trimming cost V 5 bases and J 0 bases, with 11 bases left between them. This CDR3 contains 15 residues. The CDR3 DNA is TGTGCCAGCAGCCCCGGGATACGCTCCTACAATGAGCAGTTCTTC. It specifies CASSPGIRSYNEQFF.

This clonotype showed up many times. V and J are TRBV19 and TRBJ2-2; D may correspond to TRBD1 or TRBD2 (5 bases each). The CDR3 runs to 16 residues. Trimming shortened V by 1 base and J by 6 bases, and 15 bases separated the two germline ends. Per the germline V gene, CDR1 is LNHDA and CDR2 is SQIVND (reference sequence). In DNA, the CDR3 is TGTGCCAGTAGTATAGGAGGGGCAGGGTATGCCGGGGAGCTGTTTTTT. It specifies CASSIGGAGYAGELFF.

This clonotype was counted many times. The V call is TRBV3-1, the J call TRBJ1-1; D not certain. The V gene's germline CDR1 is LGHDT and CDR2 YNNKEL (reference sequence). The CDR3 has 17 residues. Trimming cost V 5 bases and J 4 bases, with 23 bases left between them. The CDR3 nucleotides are TGTGCCAGCAGCTTGGAGAATCCCATTTCAATTCGCACTGAAGCTTTCTTT. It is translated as CASSLENPISIRTEAFF.

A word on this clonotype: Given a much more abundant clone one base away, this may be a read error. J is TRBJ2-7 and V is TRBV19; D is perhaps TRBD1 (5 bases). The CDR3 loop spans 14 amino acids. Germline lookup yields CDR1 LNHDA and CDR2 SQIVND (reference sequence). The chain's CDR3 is CASSRTHAGYDQYF. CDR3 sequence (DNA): TGTGCCAGTAGTAGGACACATGCCGGCTACGATCAGTACTTC.

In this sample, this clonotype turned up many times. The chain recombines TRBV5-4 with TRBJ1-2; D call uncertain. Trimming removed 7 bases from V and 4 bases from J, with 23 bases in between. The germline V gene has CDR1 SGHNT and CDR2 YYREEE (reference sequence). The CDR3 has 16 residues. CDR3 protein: CASDDDVPGKTYGYTF. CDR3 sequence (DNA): TGTGCCAGCGATGATGACGTACCAGGAAAGACCTATGGCTACACCTTC.

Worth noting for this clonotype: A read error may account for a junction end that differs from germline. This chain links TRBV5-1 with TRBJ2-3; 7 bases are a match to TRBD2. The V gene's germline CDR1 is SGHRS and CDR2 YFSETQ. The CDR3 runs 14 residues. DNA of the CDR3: TGCGCCAGCGGCTTTTTAGCGGGTGCAGATACGCAGTATTTT. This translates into CASGFLAGADTQYF.

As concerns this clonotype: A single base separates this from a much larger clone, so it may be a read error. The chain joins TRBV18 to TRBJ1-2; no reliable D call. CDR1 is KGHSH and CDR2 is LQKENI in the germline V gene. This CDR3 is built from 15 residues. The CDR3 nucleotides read TGTACCAGCTCACCCGTGCCGGTGGGAGACTATGGCTACACCTTC. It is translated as CTSSPVPVGDYGYTF.

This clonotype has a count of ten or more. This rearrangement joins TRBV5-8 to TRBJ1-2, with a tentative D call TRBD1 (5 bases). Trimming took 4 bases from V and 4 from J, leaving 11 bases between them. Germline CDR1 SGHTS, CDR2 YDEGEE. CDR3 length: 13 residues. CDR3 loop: CASSPDSSYGYTF. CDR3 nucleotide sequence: TGTGCCAGCAGCCCCGACAGCTCCTATGGCTACACCTTC.

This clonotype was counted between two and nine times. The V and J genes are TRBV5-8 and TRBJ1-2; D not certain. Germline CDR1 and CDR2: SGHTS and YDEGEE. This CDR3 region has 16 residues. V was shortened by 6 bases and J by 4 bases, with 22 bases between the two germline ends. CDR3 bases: TGTGCCAGCAATGATCTTCATCCACGAAAGACCTATGGCTACACCTTC. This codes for CASNDLHPRKTYGYTF.

The CDR3 DNA reads TGTGCCAGCACCCCCGAGGCAGGGATCTCCTACAATGAGCAGTTCTTC. Translated, it gives CASTPEAGISYNEQFF. The chain uses TRBV7-9 and TRBJ2-1; D is perhaps TRBD1 (5 bases). Trimming took off 7 bases at V and 0 bases at J, with 16 bases between the two ends. Germline V gene data show CDR1 as SEHNR and CDR2 as FQNEAQ (reference sequence). This CDR3 spans 16 amino acids.

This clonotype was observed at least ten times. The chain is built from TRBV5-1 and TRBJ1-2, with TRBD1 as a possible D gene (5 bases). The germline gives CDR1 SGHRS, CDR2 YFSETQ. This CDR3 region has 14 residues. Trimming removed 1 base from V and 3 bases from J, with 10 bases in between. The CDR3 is CASSLTGRDYGYTF. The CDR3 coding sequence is TGCGCCAGCAGCTTGACAGGACGCGACTATGGCTACACCTTC.

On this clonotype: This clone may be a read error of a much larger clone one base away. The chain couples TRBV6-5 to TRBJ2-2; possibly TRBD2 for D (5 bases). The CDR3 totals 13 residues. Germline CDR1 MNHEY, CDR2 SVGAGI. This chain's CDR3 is CASSYLWTGVLFF. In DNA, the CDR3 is TGTGCCAGCAGTTACCTGTGGACCGGGGTGCTGTTTTTT.

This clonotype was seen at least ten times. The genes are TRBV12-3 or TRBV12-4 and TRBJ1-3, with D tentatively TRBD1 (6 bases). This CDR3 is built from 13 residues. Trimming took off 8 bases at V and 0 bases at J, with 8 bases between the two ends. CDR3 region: CASRQASGNTIYF. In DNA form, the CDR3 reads TGTGCCAGCCGACAGGCCTCTGGAAACACCATATATTTT.

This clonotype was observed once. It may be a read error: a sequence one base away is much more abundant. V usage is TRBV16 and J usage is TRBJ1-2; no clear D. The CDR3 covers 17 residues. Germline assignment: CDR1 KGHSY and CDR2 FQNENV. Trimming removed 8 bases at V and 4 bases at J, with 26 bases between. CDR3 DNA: TGTGCCAGCGGCAGATTGAGGGTCGTTAGAAAGACCTATGGCTACACCTTC. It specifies CASGRLRVVRKTYGYTF.

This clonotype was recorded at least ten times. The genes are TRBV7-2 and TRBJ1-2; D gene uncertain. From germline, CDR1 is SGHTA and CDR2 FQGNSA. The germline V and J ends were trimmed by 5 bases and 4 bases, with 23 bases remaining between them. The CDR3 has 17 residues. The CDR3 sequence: CASSGRTRDGKTYGYTF. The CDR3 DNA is TGTGCCAGCAGCGGTCGCACCAGAGACGGAAAGACCTATGGCTACACCTTC.

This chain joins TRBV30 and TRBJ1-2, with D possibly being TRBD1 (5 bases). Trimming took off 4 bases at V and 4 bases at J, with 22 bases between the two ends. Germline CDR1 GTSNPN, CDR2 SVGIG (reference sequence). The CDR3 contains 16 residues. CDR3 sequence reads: CAWTVGRYRKTYGYTF. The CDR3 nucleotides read TGTGCCTGGACAGTGGGGCGTTATAGAAAGACCTATGGCTACACCTTC.

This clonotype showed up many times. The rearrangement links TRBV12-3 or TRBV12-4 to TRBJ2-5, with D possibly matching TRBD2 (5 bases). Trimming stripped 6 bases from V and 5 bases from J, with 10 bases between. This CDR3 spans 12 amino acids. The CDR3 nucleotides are TGTGCCAGCAGCCTGCGGGTGGAGACCCAGTACTTC. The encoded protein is CASSLRVETQYF.

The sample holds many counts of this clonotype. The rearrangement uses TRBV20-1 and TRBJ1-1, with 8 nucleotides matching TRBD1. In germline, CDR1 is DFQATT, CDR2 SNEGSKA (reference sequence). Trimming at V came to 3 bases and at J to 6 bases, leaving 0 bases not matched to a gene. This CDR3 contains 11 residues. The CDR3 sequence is CSARDRAEAFF. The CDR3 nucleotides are TGCAGTGCTAGGGACAGGGCTGAAGCTTTCTTT.

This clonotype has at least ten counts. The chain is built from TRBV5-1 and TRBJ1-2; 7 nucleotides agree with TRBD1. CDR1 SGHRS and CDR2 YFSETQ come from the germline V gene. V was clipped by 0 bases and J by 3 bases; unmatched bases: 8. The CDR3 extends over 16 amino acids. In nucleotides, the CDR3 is TGCGCCAGCAGCTTGGAGGGACAGACCTCTGACTATGGCTACACCTTC. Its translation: CASSLEGQTSDYGYTF.

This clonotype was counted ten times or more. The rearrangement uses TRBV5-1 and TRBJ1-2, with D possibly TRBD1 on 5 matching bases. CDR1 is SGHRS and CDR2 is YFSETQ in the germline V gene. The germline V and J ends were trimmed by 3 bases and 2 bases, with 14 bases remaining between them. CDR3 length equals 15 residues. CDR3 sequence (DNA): TGCGCCAGCAGCTGGGGACTCCTAGGCAACTATGGCTACACCTTC. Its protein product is CASSWGLLGNYGYTF.

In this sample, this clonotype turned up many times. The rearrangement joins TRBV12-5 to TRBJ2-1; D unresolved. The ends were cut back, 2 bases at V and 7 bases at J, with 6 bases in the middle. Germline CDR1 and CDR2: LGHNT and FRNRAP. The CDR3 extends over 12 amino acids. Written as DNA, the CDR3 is TGTGCTAGTGGTTTGATTTGGAATGAGCAGTTCTTC. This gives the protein CASGLIWNEQFF. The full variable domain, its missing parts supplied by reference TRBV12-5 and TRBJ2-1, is DARVTQTPRHKVTEMGQEVTMRCQPILGHNTVFWYRQTMMQGLELLAYFRNRAPLDDSGMPKDRFSAEMPDATLATLKIQPSEPRDSAVYFCASGLIWNEQFFGPGTRLTVL.

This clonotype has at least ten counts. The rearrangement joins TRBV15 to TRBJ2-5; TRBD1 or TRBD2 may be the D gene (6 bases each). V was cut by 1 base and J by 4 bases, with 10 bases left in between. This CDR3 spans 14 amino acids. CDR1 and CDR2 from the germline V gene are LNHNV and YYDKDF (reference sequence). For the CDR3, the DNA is TGTGCCACCAGCAGAGCGGGGGCCCTAGAGACCCAGTACTTC. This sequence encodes CATSRAGALETQYF.

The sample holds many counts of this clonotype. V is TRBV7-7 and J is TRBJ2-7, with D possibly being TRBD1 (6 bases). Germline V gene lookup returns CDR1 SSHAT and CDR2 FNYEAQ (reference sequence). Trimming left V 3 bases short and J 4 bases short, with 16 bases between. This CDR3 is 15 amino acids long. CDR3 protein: CASSFGFQGPYEQYF. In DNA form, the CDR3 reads TGTGCCAGCAGCTTTGGGTTTCAGGGGCCATACGAGCAGTACTTC.

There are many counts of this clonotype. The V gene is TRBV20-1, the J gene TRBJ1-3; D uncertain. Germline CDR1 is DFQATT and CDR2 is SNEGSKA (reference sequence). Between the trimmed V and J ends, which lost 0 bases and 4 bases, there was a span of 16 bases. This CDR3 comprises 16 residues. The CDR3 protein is CSARDARVYGGNTIYF. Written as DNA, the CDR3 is TGCAGTGCTAGAGATGCCCGGGTCTATGGGGGAAACACCATATATTTT.

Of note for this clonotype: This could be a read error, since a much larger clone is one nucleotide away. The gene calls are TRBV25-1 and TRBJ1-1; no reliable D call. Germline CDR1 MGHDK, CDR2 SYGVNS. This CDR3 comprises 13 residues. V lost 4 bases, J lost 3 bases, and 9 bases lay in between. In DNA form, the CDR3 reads TGTGCCAGCAGTGGCCTCCGATACACTGAAGCTTTCTTT. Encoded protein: CASSGLRYTEAFF.

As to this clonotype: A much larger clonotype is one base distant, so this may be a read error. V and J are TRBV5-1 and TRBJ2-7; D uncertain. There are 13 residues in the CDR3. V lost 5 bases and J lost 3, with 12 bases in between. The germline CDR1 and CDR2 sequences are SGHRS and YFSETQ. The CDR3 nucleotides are TGCGCCAGCAGTAACGAACCAATCTACGAGCAGTACTTC. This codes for CASSNEPIYEQYF.